The 3 T cell receptor beta chains reported below all come from one sample, sequenced in a study of post-analysis software for immune sequencing data. Presence of unique molecular identifiers characterized the TCR beta cDNA libraries. Using its own MiXCR run on the PCR reads, TCRdb lists one record per CDR3 protein. The sample consists of roughly 160,000 distinct CDR3 sequences, about 37% of them appearing once. The source was blood, collected after autologous hematopoietic stem cell transplantation. These receptor sequences come from a girl aged 10 to 17 with multiple sclerosis.

This clonotype was recorded at least ten times. In nucleotides, the CDR3 is TGTGCCAGCAGCTTAGGACACACGGATGAGCAGTTCTTC. Amino acid sequence: CASSLGHTDEQFF. The chain has TRBV7-3 and TRBJ2-1; tentatively, D is TRBD1 (5 bases). Trimming removed 2 bases at V and 8 bases at J, with 10 bases between. The CDR3 consists of 13 residues. CDR1 and CDR2 (germline): SGHTA, FQGTGA. Full variable domain (rest looked up from reference TRBV7-3 and TRBJ2-1): GAGVSQTPSNKVTEKGKYVELRCDPISGHTALYWYRQSLGQGPEFLIYFQGTGAADDSGLPNDRFFAVRPEGSVSTLKIQRTERGDSAVYLCASSLGHTDEQFFGPGTRLTVL.

This clonotype was found many times. The chain recombines TRBV4-3 with TRBJ2-7, with TRBD1 matching 7 bases. J was trimmed by 0 bases and V by 2 bases; bases with no gene match: 4. Germline assignment: CDR1 LGHNA and CDR2 YSLEER. The CDR3 runs to 15 residues. The CDR3 reads CASSQQRTGSYEQYF. The CDR3 nucleotides read TGCGCCAGCAGCCAACAACGGACAGGCTCCTACGAGCAGTACTTC.

The table lists this clonotype with a count of one. The chain employs TRBV20-1 and TRBJ1-1; no reliable D call. CDR1 and CDR2 (germline): DFQATT, SNEGSKA (reference sequence). The length of the CDR3 is 12 residues. Trimming took off 6 bases at V and 1 base at J, with 9 bases between the two ends. The CDR3 is CSAELRNTEAFF. In nucleotides, the CDR3 is TGCAGTGCCGAACTCCGGAACACTGAAGCTTTCTTT.